These 32 T cell receptor beta chains share one sample of origin, sequenced in a study of neurological immune-mediated disorders (dated by TCRdb to 2018 to 2020). Library generation was performed with 5' RACE. These reads were obtained on an Illumina HiSeq 2500. TCRdb applied fastp at Q25 and MiXCR to the public reads, then kept only in-frame beta chains. CDR3 protein duplicates are merged, each entry listing the most common genes and DNA. The sample table records tens of thousands of distinct CDR3 sequences; about 12% of these occur just once. The ten largest clones represent approximately 6% of the sample. Material: PBMCs. The receptors shown here come from a woman aged 55-70 years in good health.

There are many counts of this clonotype. The V and J genes are TRBV20-1 and TRBJ2-5; D possibly corresponds to TRBD1 (5 bases). This CDR3 contains 16 residues. CDR1 and CDR2 from the germline V gene are DFQATT and SNEGSKA (reference sequence). Trimming removed 4 bases at V and 3 bases at J, with 21 bases between. CDR3 in DNA: TGCAGTGCTACGTCCCCCCAAGCAGGGAAAAAAGAGACCCAGTACTTC. It yields the protein CSATSPQAGKKETQYF.

There are many counts of this clonotype. The chain carries TRBV12-3 or TRBV12-4 and TRBJ2-3, with D maybe TRBD2 (6 bases). Trimming took 2 bases from V and 9 from J, leaving 15 bases between them. The CDR3 runs 14 residues. CDR3 sequence (DNA): TGTGCCAGCAGTTTACGTCCTCGGGCGGGGACGCAGTATTTT. It specifies CASSLRPRAGTQYF.

This clonotype was picked up many times. The J gene is TRBJ1-6, the V gene TRBV4-3, with D maybe TRBD1 (5 bases). The germline V gene encodes CDR1 LGHNA and CDR2 YSLEER. V dropped 0 bases and J dropped 9 bases, with 12 bases sitting between them. The CDR3 consists of 15 residues. CDR3 amino acids: CASSQDLFGGSPLHF. In nucleotides, the CDR3 is TGCGCCAGCAGCCAAGATCTGTTCGGGGGTTCACCCCTCCACTTT.

Ten or more counts support this clonotype. The genes are TRBV5-1 and TRBJ2-3; D may be TRBD1 (7 bases). V gave up 4 bases and J gave up 12 bases, with 24 bases separating them. CDR1 is SGHRS and CDR2 is YFSETQ in the germline V gene. The CDR3 covers 15 residues. CDR3: CASSAGTAQTGTQYF. DNA for the CDR3: TGCGCCAGCAGCGCGGGGACAGCCCAAACCGGTACACAGTATTTT.

This clonotype has ten or more counts. The V gene is TRBV2, the J gene TRBJ2-7, with 8 bases aligning to TRBD1. Trimming took 3 bases from V and 5 from J; bases not matched to a gene: 3. The CDR3 is made up of 13 amino acids. From germline, CDR1 is SNHLY and CDR2 FYNNEI. CDR3 residues: CASSDYRGDEQYF. The CDR3 DNA sequence: TGTGCCAGCAGTGACTACAGGGGGGACGAGCAGTACTTC. Full variable domain (rest looked up from reference TRBV2 and TRBJ2-7): EPEVTQTPSHQVTQMGQEVILRCVPISNHLYFYWYRQILGQKVEFLVSFYNNEISEKSEIFDDQFSVERPDGSNFTLKIRSTKLEDSAMYFCASSDYRGDEQYFGPGTRLTVT.

The CDR3 is CSVPGTGNGYTF. The CDR3 DNA reads as TGCAGCGTCCCCGGGACAGGGAATGGCTACACCTTC. This chain connects TRBV29-1 to TRBJ1-2; the match to TRBD1 covers 9 bases. The CDR3 extends over 12 amino acids. The germline V gene has CDR1 SQVTM and CDR2 ANQGSEA. V shed 6 bases and J 6 bases; nucleotides not matched to a gene: 5.

In this sample, this clonotype turned up a few times. The chain has TRBV21-1 and TRBJ2-7; TRBD1 is taken as the D call from the table, unchecked against the DNA. TRBV21-1 is reported as a pseudogene. The CDR3 is 15 residues long. The CDR3, as DNA: TGTGCCAGCAGCCCTGACAGGGTCCAATCCTACGAGCAGTACTTC. It yields the protein CASSPDRVQSYEQYF.

On this clonotype: The final CDR3 position lacks the conserved phenylalanine or tryptophan, pointing to a likely read error. The chain links TRBV20-1 to TRBJ1-5; 10 positions agree with TRBD1. Per germline, CDR1 DFQATT and CDR2 SNEGSKA (reference sequence). The CDR3 runs to 18 residues. The CDR3 DNA reads as TGCAGTGCTAGGAGGACAGGGGGGAGTCTGAGTAACAATCAGTCCCAGCATATT. As protein: CSARRTGGSLSNNQSQHI.

This clonotype occurred many times. The V call is TRBV7-2, the J call TRBJ2-7; D remains ambiguous. The CDR3 sequence is 11 residues long. The germline V and J ends were trimmed by 6 bases and 4 bases, with 7 bases remaining between them. CDR1 and CDR2 (germline): SGHTA, FQGNSA. CDR3 sequence: CASSNYYEQYF. In DNA, the CDR3 is TGTGCCAGCAGTAACTATTACGAGCAGTACTTC.

This clonotype was counted many times. Written as DNA, the CDR3 is TGTGCCAGCAGCCACCCAGGCACTGAAGCTTTCTTT. Amino acids: CASSHPGTEAFF. The chain recombines TRBV7-8 with TRBJ1-1; no firm D call. This CDR3 has 12 amino acids. The V end lost 5 bases, the J end lost 4 bases, and 8 bases lay between the germline ends. Germline CDR1 reads SGHVS; CDR2 reads FQNEAQ.

This clonotype was detected ten times or more. V is TRBV3-1 and J is TRBJ2-6; 7 bases line up with TRBD1. With 4 bases clipped from V and 2 bases from J, the junction kept 2 bases outside the gene matches. This CDR3 has 15 residues. Looked up from germline, CDR1 is LGHDT and CDR2 is YNNKEL (reference sequence). CDR3 sequence (DNA): TGTGCCAGCAGCCCAACAGGGGCTGGGGCCAACGTCCTGACTTTC. Translated, it gives CASSPTGAGANVLTF.

The sample holds many counts of this clonotype. This sequence joins TRBV6-2 or TRBV6-3 and TRBJ2-7; D unresolved. V was pared by 0 bases and J by 2 bases, with 17 bases between. This CDR3 is 17 amino acids long. Germline CDR1 MNHEY, CDR2 SVGEGT. Written as DNA, the CDR3 is TGTGCCAGCAGTTACTCGATATCGCGAGGAAGGGCCTACGAGCAGTACTTC. Translated, it gives CASSYSISRGRAYEQYF.

The V call is TRBV10-3, the J call TRBJ2-1; D is ambiguous. Between the trimmed V and J ends, which lost 4 bases and 6 bases, there was a span of 10 bases. The V gene's germline CDR1 is ENHRY and CDR2 SYGVKD. This CDR3 comprises 13 residues. CDR3 sequence (DNA): TGTGCCATCAGTGCTTTGGGGTGCAATGAGCAGTTCTTC. Amino acids: CAISALGCNEQFF.

This clonotype was recorded at least ten times. The CDR3 loop reads CASSQERRGLRGYTF. In DNA form, the CDR3 reads TGCGCCAGCAGCCAAGAGAGGCGGGGGCTCCGTGGCTACACCTTC. This sequence joins TRBV4-3 and TRBJ1-2; TRBD1 is a possible D gene (6 bases). V was shortened by 0 bases and J by 7 bases, with 15 bases between the two germline ends. This CDR3 is 15 amino acids long. The germline V gene has CDR1 LGHNA and CDR2 YSLEER.

The chain employs TRBV4-3 and TRBJ2-1, with 10 bases that match TRBD2. The V gene end was trimmed by 10 bases and the J gene end by 6 bases; junction bases not matched to a gene: 12. There are 15 residues in the CDR3. CDR1 and CDR2 from the germline V gene are LGHNA and YSLEER. The CDR3 spells CANSLYLAGVNEQFF. The CDR3 coding sequence is TGCGCCAACAGTCTATACCTAGCGGGGGTCAATGAGCAGTTCTTC.

This clonotype was counted ten times or more. V gene TRBV6-5 combines with J gene TRBJ2-7; either TRBD1 or TRBD2 may supply D (5 bases each). Germline V gene data show CDR1 as MNHEY and CDR2 as SVGAGI. Deletions cut 0 bases from V and 3 bases from J, with 12 bases between. The CDR3 length is 15 residues. The CDR3 DNA reads as TGTGCCAGCAGTTACTCCGGGACGCTAGTCTACGAGCAGTACTTC. The encoded protein is CASSYSGTLVYEQYF.

Ten or more counts support this clonotype. V is TRBV6-2 or TRBV6-3 and J is TRBJ2-3, with D tentatively TRBD1 (5 bases). V was shortened by 2 bases and J by 3 bases, with 6 bases between the two germline ends. Germline V lookup: CDR1 MNHEY, CDR2 SVGEGT. This CDR3 spans 13 amino acids. The CDR3 sequence: CASSYRGTDTQYF. The DNA of the CDR3 is TGTGCCAGCAGTTACAGGGGTACAGATACGCAGTATTTT.

In this sample, this clonotype turned up many times. The rearrangement uses TRBV6-2 or TRBV6-3 and TRBJ2-3; 7 bases agree with TRBD2. The V gene's germline CDR1 is MNHEY and CDR2 SVGEGT. The CDR3 spans 17 residues. Trimming cost V 4 bases and J 4 bases; bases outside gene matches: 14. This chain's CDR3 is CASSFSGERGSADTQYF. CDR3 DNA sequence: TGTGCCAGCAGTTTCTCCGGGGAGCGGGGAAGCGCAGATACGCAGTATTTT.

This clonotype has a count of ten or more. The chain links TRBV20-1 to TRBJ2-5; D is undetermined. The CDR3 is 12 amino acids. Trimming shortened V by 1 base and J by 2 bases, and 5 bases separated the two germline ends. Germline-derived CDR1 and CDR2 are DFQATT and SNEGSKA (reference sequence). CDR3 DNA: TGCAGTGCTAGAGGACCACAAGAGACCCAGTACTTC. Translating gives CSARGPQETQYF.

This clonotype was seen repeatedly, ten times or more. The rearrangement joins TRBV10-3 to TRBJ2-7; TRBD2 might be the D (6 bases). Per germline, CDR1 ENHRY and CDR2 SYGVKD. This CDR3 has 15 amino acids. Trimming took off 6 bases at V and 0 bases at J, with 15 bases between the two ends. CDR3 loop: CAIRGDPGSSYEQYF. The CDR3 DNA follows: TGTGCCATCAGGGGGGACCCCGGGAGCTCCTACGAGCAGTACTTC.

Many counts were recorded for this clonotype. The V gene is TRBV6-5, the J gene TRBJ1-1; 7 nucleotides agree with TRBD1. The germline gives CDR1 MNHEY, CDR2 SVGAGI. Losses at the gene ends were 2 bases for V and 7 bases for J; bases not matched to a gene: 1. This CDR3 has 12 amino acids. CDR3 DNA: TGTGCCAGCAGTTACGGACAGGATGAAGCTTTCTTT. It specifies CASSYGQDEAFF.

About this clonotype itself: Because the CDR3's place on the DNA is in doubt, the DNA is left out and the CDR3 is given as listed by TCRdb. This chain uses TRBV7-6 with TRBJ2-1; the table calls TRBD2, which could not be checked here. The CDR3 region is 20 residues in length, termini included. Germline CDR1 SGHVS, CDR2 FNYEAQ. CDR3 loop: CASSFYICSARSSGNNEQFF.

The table lists this clonotype with many counts. The chain recombines TRBV4-3 with TRBJ2-7, with D tentatively TRBD2 (5 bases). Germline assignment: CDR1 LGHNA and CDR2 YSLEER. The V end was cut by 4 bases, the J end by 2 bases, with 9 bases between. The CDR3 spans 13 residues. The CDR3 bases are TGCGCCAGCAGCCCGGACTTAGCCTACGAGCAGTACTTC. Protein sequence: CASSPDLAYEQYF.

This clonotype occurred many times. V and J are TRBV20-1 and TRBJ2-1; TRBD1 matches 9 bases. V dropped 6 bases and J dropped 3; count of bases not matched to a gene: 12. CDR1 DFQATT and CDR2 SNEGSKA come from the germline V gene (reference sequence). The CDR3 runs 16 residues. Written as DNA, the CDR3 is TGCAGTGCAGAGAGCCGGACAGGGGTGGGCTACAATGAGCAGTTCTTC. This encodes CSAESRTGVGYNEQFF.

Of note for this clonotype: Likely a read error: the CDR3 ends without its conserved phenylalanine or tryptophan. The DNA for the CDR3 is TGTGCCAGCAACAGGGGCCCTTTGGGAGAGCTGTTTCTT. Translated, it gives CASNRGPLGELFL. This chain uses TRBV7-2 with TRBJ2-2; 7 positions match TRBD1. The ends lost 7 bases at V and 11 bases at J; junction bases unmatched: 10. The CDR3 spans 13 residues. Germline loops: CDR1 SGHTA, CDR2 FQGNSA.

This clonotype came up many times. V and J are TRBV10-3 and TRBJ2-3; D is ambiguous. CDR1 and CDR2 (germline): ENHRY, SYGVKD. V shed 2 bases and J shed 6 bases, with 3 bases lying between them. The length of the CDR3 is 11 residues. CDR3 coding DNA: TGTGCCATCAGTGAGACCGATACGCAGTATTTT. Amino acid sequence: CAISETDTQYF.

This clonotype appeared many times. The J gene is TRBJ1-5, the V gene TRBV20-1; TRBD1 might be the D (6 bases). The CDR3 loop spans 14 amino acids. V lost 4 bases and J 7 bases, leaving 17 bases between the germline ends. The germline V gene has CDR1 DFQATT and CDR2 SNEGSKA (reference sequence). The CDR3 DNA reads as TGCAGTGCTACACTTTGGGGCAGGGGCCAGCCCCAGCATTTT. Its translation: CSATLWGRGQPQHF.

This clonotype was seen at least ten times. The CDR3 bases are TGTGCCAGCACCAGGGGGACTGAAGCTTTCTTT. This encodes CASTRGTEAFF. The V and J genes are TRBV11-1 and TRBJ1-1; 7 bases agree with TRBD1. Looked up from germline, CDR1 is SGHAT and CDR2 is FQDESV (reference sequence). V shed 7 bases and J 5 bases; nucleotides not matched to a gene: 1. This CDR3 has 11 residues.

This clonotype has a count of ten or more. The J gene is TRBJ2-5, the V gene TRBV20-1; D gene uncertain. CDR1 and CDR2 from the germline V gene are DFQATT and SNEGSKA (reference sequence). Trimming took off 1 base at V and 3 bases at J, with 6 bases between the two ends. The CDR3 totals 12 residues. DNA for the CDR3: TGCAGTGCTAGAGGGCTAAAAGAGACCCAGTACTTC. Translation gives CSARGLKETQYF.

At least ten counts were recorded for this clonotype. The rearrangement joins TRBV7-9 to TRBJ2-2, with D perhaps TRBD1 (6 bases). Germline V gene data show CDR1 as SEHNR and CDR2 as FQNEAQ (reference sequence). The CDR3 contains 17 residues. V was trimmed by 2 bases and J by 2 bases, leaving 15 bases between them. The CDR3 is CASSLSGTLENTGELFF. In DNA form, the CDR3 reads TGTGCCAGCAGCTTATCTGGGACACTGGAAAACACCGGGGAGCTGTTTTTT. Using reference TRBV7-9 and TRBJ2-2 for the parts outside the CDR3, the full variable domain is DTGVSQNPRHKITKRGQNVTFRCDPISEHNRLYWYRQTLGQGPEFLTYFQNEAQLEKSRLLSDRFSAERPKGSFSTLEIQRTEQGDSAMYLCASSLSGTLENTGELFFGEGSRLTVL.

This clonotype was seen at least ten times. CDR3 DNA sequence: TGTGCCAGCAGCTATGACACCGGGGAGCTGTTTTTT. Amino acids: CASSYDTGELFF. The chain links TRBV6-1 to TRBJ2-2; D not certain. The CDR3 extends over 12 amino acids. CDR1 and CDR2 from the germline V gene are MNHNS and SASEGT. Between the trimmed V and J ends, which lost 6 bases and 3 bases, there was a span of 5 bases.

The chain has TRBV13 and TRBJ2-1; D is ambiguous. Trimming stripped 2 bases from V and 4 bases from J, with 9 bases between. Germline values: CDR1 PRHDT, CDR2 FYEKMQ (reference sequence). The CDR3 covers 14 residues. CDR3: CASSLFPLYNEQFF. The CDR3 region has the DNA TGTGCCAGCAGCTTATTTCCCCTTTACAATGAGCAGTTCTTC.